The 25 T cell receptor beta chains below come from one sample, sequenced in a study of blood T cell repertoires in COVID-19. Here immunoSEQ multiplex PCR was the method, and the copy in TCRdb shows in-frame clones only, minus some. Among roughly 500,000 clones listed, 85% to 90% were seen once. The sequencing input was peripheral blood. These receptors were taken from a young man with COVID-19, enrolled during active disease.

The chain carries TRBV2 and TRBJ1-4; D is unresolved. The germline V gene has CDR1 SNHLY and CDR2 FYNNEI. V dropped 5 bases and J dropped 0 bases, with 7 bases sitting between them. The CDR3 length is 14 residues. CDR3 loop: CASSNTATNEKLFF. DNA of the CDR3: TGTGCCAGCAGTAATACTGCAACTAATGAAAAACTGTTTTTT.

The chain recombines TRBV7-3 with TRBJ2-1; a weak D match, TRBD2 (5 bases). The CDR3 runs to 17 residues. The V and J ends lost 1 base and 0 bases respectively, with 13 bases between them. Per the germline V gene, CDR1 is SGHTA and CDR2 is FQGTGA. The CDR3 coding sequence is TGTGCCAGCAGCTTAAGGGAGACGCGTCACTCCTACAATGAGCAGTTCTTC. Translated: CASSLRETRHSYNEQFF.

The rearrangement links TRBV11-2 to TRBJ2-1; 11 bases align to TRBD2. Germline trimming cut 0 bases from V and 4 bases from J; bases unmatched to any gene: 8. The CDR3 is 18 amino acids. From germline, CDR1 is SGHAT and CDR2 FQNNGV. CDR3 sequence: CASSLEPKTSGTYNEQFF. CDR3 sequence (DNA): TGTGCCAGCAGCTTAGAACCCAAGACTAGCGGGACATACAATGAGCAGTTCTTC.

The chain combines TRBV2 with TRBJ2-5; 11 bases are a match to TRBD2. The CDR3 runs 17 residues. Germline V gene data show CDR1 as SNHLY and CDR2 as FYNNEI. The junction had 8 bases not matched to a gene; V was cut back by 3 bases and J by 2 bases. CDR3 region: CASSEGSLAGGQETQYF. CDR3 nucleotides: TGTGCCAGCAGTGAGGGTAGCCTAGCGGGAGGACAAGAGACCCAGTACTTC.

The J gene is TRBJ1-1, the V gene TRBV5-1; the D is unclear. The CDR3 length is 12 residues. Germline CDR1 and CDR2: SGHRS and YFSETQ. The V end lost 5 bases, the J end lost 4 bases, and 9 bases lay between the germline ends. As DNA, the CDR3 is TGCGCCAGCAGACGTGAGGGCACTGAAGCTTTCTTT. Encoded protein: CASRREGTEAFF.

As DNA, the CDR3 is TGTGCCAGCAGCCAGGTGGCAGCTGAAGCTTTCTTT. Its protein product is CASSQVAAEAFF. This rearrangement joins TRBV3-1 (or the pseudogene TRBV3-2) to TRBJ1-1; D is unresolved. CDR1 is LGHDT, CDR2 YNNKEL, per germline (reference sequence). This CDR3 has 12 residues. The V end lost 3 bases, the J end lost 6 bases, and 8 bases lay between the germline ends.

The chain employs TRBV2 and TRBJ2-3; 11 bases agree with TRBD2. After removal of 3 bases from V and 0 bases from J, the junction contained 2 bases not matched to a gene. Germline CDR1 reads SNHLY; CDR2 reads FYNNEI. There are 16 residues in the CDR3. The CDR3 bases are TGTGCCAGCAGTGAGACTAGCGGGGAAAGCACAGATACGCAGTATTTT. Translating gives CASSETSGESTDTQYF.

CDR3 bases: TGTGCCAGCAGTAGACTAGCGGGGGGCCAAGAGACCCAGTACTTC. Translated, it gives CASSRLAGGQETQYF. This chain links TRBV7-6 with TRBJ2-5; 13 bases line up with TRBD2. Germline CDR1 and CDR2: SGHVS and FNYEAQ. The CDR3 sequence is 15 residues long. The V segment lost 6 bases and the J segment 1 base; nucleotides outside the gene matches: 2.

J is TRBJ2-5 and V is TRBV6-1; 14 bases match TRBD2. There are 16 residues in the CDR3. Per the germline V gene, CDR1 is MNHNS and CDR2 is SASEGT. The trim removed 1 base at V and 2 bases at J, leaving 0 bases unmatched. CDR3 in DNA: TGTGCCAGCAGTGAAGGGACTAGCGGGGGGCAAGAGACCCAGTACTTC. As protein: CASSEGTSGGQETQYF.

The chain links TRBV3-1 (or the pseudogene TRBV3-2) to TRBJ2-7; 7 nucleotides agree with TRBD1. Germline V gene sequence: CDR1 LGHDT, CDR2 YNNKEL (reference sequence). With V trimmed by 4 bases and J by 3 bases, 6 bases remained unmatched. This CDR3 is 14 amino acids long. CDR3 in DNA: TGTGCCAGCAGCCCCCAGGGACAGCACTACGAGCAGTACTTC. This translates into CASSPQGQHYEQYF.

In nucleotides, the CDR3 is TGTGCCAGTAGTAACGGACTAGCGGAAGAGACCCAGTACTTC. Translating gives CASSNGLAEETQYF. J is TRBJ2-5 and V is TRBV19; 10 bases map to TRBD2. J was trimmed by 3 bases and V by 4 bases; bases with no gene match: 2. CDR1 and CDR2 (germline): LNHDA, SQIVND (reference sequence). This CDR3 has 14 residues.

This clone has just one count. The chain is built from TRBV5-5 and TRBJ1-1; D is uncertain. The germline gives CDR1 SGHKS, CDR2 YYEKEE (reference sequence). V lost 0 bases and J 4 bases, leaving 10 bases between the germline ends. This CDR3 is 14 amino acids long. CDR3 region: CASSLVPESTEAFF. The CDR3 nucleotides read TGTGCCAGCAGCTTGGTACCGGAGTCCACTGAAGCTTTCTTT.

CDR3 bases: TGTGCCAGCAGTCTCACAGGGGGGTATGGCTACACCTTC. Its translation: CASSLTGGYGYTF. This chain uses TRBV6-6 with TRBJ1-2; 8 bases fit TRBD1. Per the germline V gene, CDR1 is MNHNY and CDR2 is SVGAGI (reference sequence). Unmatched junction bases numbered 4, after V lost 5 bases and J lost 5 bases. The CDR3 has 13 residues.

This chain links TRBV7-9 with TRBJ1-6; D is unresolved. Trimming removed 1 base at V and 4 bases at J, with 5 bases between. Looked up from germline, CDR1 is SEHNR and CDR2 is FQNEAQ (reference sequence). The CDR3 covers 14 residues. In nucleotides, the CDR3 is TGTGCCAGCAGCTTAGACACATATAATTCACCCCTCCACTTT. This gives the protein CASSLDTYNSPLHF.

This sequence joins TRBV21-1 and TRBJ2-5; the table's D call of TRBD2 was not tested on the DNA. TRBV21-1 is given as a pseudogene. CDR3 size: 16 residues. The CDR3 region has the DNA TGTGCCAGCAGCAAAGTCTACGGGGGTCCCCAAGAGACCCAGTACTTC. Translating it yields CASSKVYGGPQETQYF.

J is TRBJ2-2 and V is TRBV7-8; 10 bases are a match to TRBD1. This CDR3 region has 16 residues. CDR1 and CDR2 (germline): SGHVS, FQNEAQ. The V gene end was trimmed by 0 bases and the J gene end by 5 bases; junction bases not matched to a gene: 3. CDR3 in DNA: TGTGCCAGCAGCTTAGCGTTGGACAGGGGGACCGGGGAGCTGTTTTTT. Translated, it gives CASSLALDRGTGELFF.

Only one count was recorded for this clone. This sequence joins TRBV12-5 and TRBJ1-5, with TRBD1 as a possible D gene (5 bases). Germline V lookup: CDR1 LGHNT, CDR2 FRNRAP. The CDR3 spans 13 residues. V was pared by 5 bases and J by 6 bases, with 11 bases between. The CDR3 region is CASGTRVAQPQHF. The CDR3, as DNA: TGTGCTAGTGGTACCAGGGTTGCTCAGCCCCAGCATTTT.

V is TRBV12-3 or TRBV12-4 and J is TRBJ1-1, with no clear D. There are 13 residues in the CDR3. V lost 2 bases to trimming and J lost 6 bases, with 10 bases between them. CDR3: CASSLNRQAEAFF. The CDR3 DNA follows: TGTGCCAGCAGTTTAAACCGGCAGGCTGAAGCTTTCTTT.

The chain links TRBV10-3 to TRBJ1-1; 10 nucleotides agree with TRBD1. This CDR3 is built from 15 residues. Germline CDR1 ENHRY, CDR2 SYGVKD. V lost 4 bases and J lost 11; bases outside the gene matches: 13. The CDR3 sequence is CAISVPGQGIDRAFF. CDR3 sequence (DNA): TGTGCCATCAGTGTGCCGGGACAGGGGATCGATCGGGCTTTCTTT.

This chain links TRBV5-1 with TRBJ1-1; D remains ambiguous. V gave up 0 bases and J gave up 0 bases, with 9 bases separating them. This CDR3 is built from 15 residues. Germline-derived CDR1 and CDR2 are SGHRS and YFSETQ. This CDR3 is CASSLANQVNTEAFF. CDR3 DNA: TGCGCCAGCAGCTTGGCCAACCAGGTGAACACTGAAGCTTTCTTT.

The V gene is TRBV7-9, the J gene TRBJ2-2; D remains ambiguous. Looked up from germline, CDR1 is SEHNR and CDR2 is FQNEAQ (reference sequence). V was clipped by 5 bases and J by 0 bases, with 16 bases between them. The CDR3 loop spans 17 amino acids. CDR3 protein: CASSRTTETANTGELFF. CDR3 DNA: TGTGCCAGCAGCCGAACAACAGAGACCGCGAACACCGGGGAGCTGTTTTTT.

The rearrangement uses TRBV3-1 (or the pseudogene TRBV3-2) and TRBJ1-1; D remains unclear. Germline V lookup: CDR1 LGHDT, CDR2 YNNKEL (reference sequence). Trimming left V 1 base short and J 8 bases short, with 14 bases between. This CDR3 has 14 amino acids. The CDR3 DNA is TGTGCCAGCAGCCAAGGGGCAGGATTAGGAGAAGCTTTCTTT. This sequence encodes CASSQGAGLGEAFF.

The CDR3 sequence: CASSWTSGGSTDTQYF. The CDR3, as DNA: TGTGCCAGCAGCTGGACTAGCGGGGGATCCACAGATACGCAGTATTTT. V gene TRBV13 combines with J gene TRBJ2-3; 13 bases are shared with TRBD2. In germline, CDR1 is PRHDT, CDR2 FYEKMQ (reference sequence). V shed 4 bases and J 2 bases; nucleotides not matched to a gene: 3. This CDR3 is built from 16 residues. Looking up the rest from reference TRBV13 and TRBJ2-3 gives the full variable domain: AAGVIQSPRHLIKEKRETATLKCYPIPRHDTVYWYQQGPGQDPQFLISFYEKMQSDKGSIPDRFSAQQFSDYHSELNMSSLELGDSALYFCASSWTSGGSTDTQYFGPGTRLTVL.

The chain recombines TRBV18 with TRBJ2-1, with unresolved D. Trimming removed 2 bases from V and 5 bases from J, with 7 bases in between. This CDR3 comprises 13 residues. Per germline, CDR1 KGHSH and CDR2 LQKENI. The CDR3 spells CASSPAQNNEQFF. CDR3 coding DNA: TGTGCCAGCTCACCAGCGCAAAACAATGAGCAGTTCTTC.

CDR3 sequence (DNA): TGTGCCAGTCCTATGGCGGGACAGGGGGCGAGCGAGCAGTACTTC. Amino acids: CASPMAGQGASEQYF. The chain combines TRBV6-5 with TRBJ2-7; TRBD1 agrees at 12 bases. In germline, CDR1 is MNHEY, CDR2 SVGAGI. The CDR3 contains 15 residues. The junction had 12 bases not matched to a gene; V was cut back by 9 bases and J by 6 bases.